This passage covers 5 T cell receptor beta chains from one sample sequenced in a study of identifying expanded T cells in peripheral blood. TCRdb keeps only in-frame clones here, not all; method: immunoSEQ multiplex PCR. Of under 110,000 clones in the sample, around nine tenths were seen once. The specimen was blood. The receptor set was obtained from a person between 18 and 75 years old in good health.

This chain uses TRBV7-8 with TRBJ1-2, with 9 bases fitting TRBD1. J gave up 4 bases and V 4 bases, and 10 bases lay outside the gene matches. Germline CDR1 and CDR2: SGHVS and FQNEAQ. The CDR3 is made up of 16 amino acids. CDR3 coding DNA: TGTGCCAGCAGCTCCCAAGGGACAGGGACACGCTATGGCTACACCTTC. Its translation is CASSSQGTGTRYGYTF.

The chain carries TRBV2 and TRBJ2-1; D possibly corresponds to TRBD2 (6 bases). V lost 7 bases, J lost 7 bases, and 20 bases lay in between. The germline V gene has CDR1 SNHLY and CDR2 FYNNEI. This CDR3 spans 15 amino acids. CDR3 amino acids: CASTSEAHRGNEQFF. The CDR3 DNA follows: TGTGCCAGCACTAGCGAGGCTCATCGGGGAAATGAGCAGTTCTTC.

The CDR3 protein is CASSPGTSFDTQYF. CDR3 nucleotide sequence: TGTGCCAGCTCACCGGGGACTAGTTTCGATACGCAGTATTTT. The chain combines TRBV18 with TRBJ2-3, with TRBD2 matching 8 bases. Germline-derived CDR1 and CDR2 are KGHSH and LQKENI. J was trimmed by 6 bases and V by 3 bases; bases with no gene match: 5. This CDR3 is 14 amino acids long.

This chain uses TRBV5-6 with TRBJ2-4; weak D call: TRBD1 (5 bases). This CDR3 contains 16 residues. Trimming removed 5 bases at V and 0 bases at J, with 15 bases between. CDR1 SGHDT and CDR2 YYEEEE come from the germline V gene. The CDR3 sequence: CASRYGQVLAKNIQYF. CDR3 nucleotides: TGTGCCAGCAGATATGGACAAGTCCTAGCCAAAAACATTCAGTACTTC.

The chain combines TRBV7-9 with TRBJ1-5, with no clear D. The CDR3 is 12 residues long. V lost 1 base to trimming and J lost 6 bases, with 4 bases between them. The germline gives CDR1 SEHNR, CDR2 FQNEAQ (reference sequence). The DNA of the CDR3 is TGTGCCAGCAGCTTAGATACTCAGCCCCAGCATTTT. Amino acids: CASSLDTQPQHF.